This is a list of T cell receptor beta chains from one sample in a study of shared clonotypes between healthy human individuals. Clones were sequenced by immunoSEQ multiplex PCR, and TCRdb holds only the in-frame ones, with some missing. The table records roughly 1.4 million clones, approximately 98.5% of them present only once. The sequenced sample was naive CD4+ T cells sorted from blood. The source is a man younger than 45 in good health. The CDR3 runs from the conserved cysteine through the conserved F or W. A D gene is named only where the DNA matches it firmly. Not every row has a clone size; where given, it reads once, few, many or a size class.

D gene	V gene	J gene	clone size	CDR3 protein	CDR3 DNA
-	TRBV4-3	TRBJ2-7	-	CASSQVAGRPGEQYF	TGCGCCAGCAGCCAAGTCGCGGGCCGGCCTGGGGAGCAGTACTTC
-	TRBV28	TRBJ2-7	once	CASTSGGGTYEQYF	TGTGCCAGCACCTCCGGGGGCGGAACCTACGAGCAGTACTTC
-	TRBV28	TRBJ2-7	-	CATGRGYYEQYF	TGTGCCACGGGGCGGGGTTACTACGAGCAGTACTTC
-	TRBV28	TRBJ1-2	-	CASSLTGSYGYTF	TGTGCCAGCAGTTTAACGGGCAGCTATGGCTACACCTTC
TRBD2	TRBV2	TRBJ2-2	-	CASSERHGTIGELFF	TGTGCCAGCAGTGAGCGTCATGGGACTATCGGGGAGCTGTTTTTT
TRBD2	TRBV27	TRBJ2-1	-	CASSFLRLARLSYNEQFF	TGTGCCAGCAGTTTCCTACGACTAGCGAGGCTCTCCTACAATGAGCAGTTCTTC
-	TRBV2	TRBJ2-1	-	CASRGGTDTYNEQFF	TGTGCCAGCAGGGGGGGGACAGACACCTACAATGAGCAGTTCTTC
-	TRBV27	TRBJ2-7	-	CASSTHTPRYEQYF	TGTGCCAGCAGTACCCACACTCCTCGGTACGAGCAGTACTTC
-	TRBV15	TRBJ2-2	-	CATSGDARNTGELFF	TGTGCCACCAGCGGGGACGCACGGAACACCGGGGAGCTGTTTTTT
-	TRBV7-2	TRBJ1-5	-	CASSFLQGPQHF	TGTGCCAGCAGCTTTCTCCAGGGGCCCCAGCATTTT
-	TRBV4-3	TRBJ2-7	-	CASSQAGLGYEQYF	TGCGCCAGCAGCCAAGCAGGACTGGGGTACGAGCAGTACTTC
TRBD1	TRBV10-3	TRBJ1-2	-	CAISQGGAGGYTF	TGTGCCATCAGTCAAGGGGGCGCTGGGGGCTACACCTTC
-	TRBV7-6	TRBJ1-5	-	CASSLIRQPQHF	TGTGCCAGCAGCTTAATTCGGCAGCCCCAGCATTTT
-	TRBV7-9	TRBJ1-4	-	CASSLGFPEKLFF	TGTGCCAGCAGCTTAGGTTTCCCTGAAAAACTGTTTTTT
TRBD1	TRBV7-2	TRBJ2-1	-	CASSIGQGWNEQFF	TGTGCCAGCAGCATAGGACAGGGGTGGAATGAGCAGTTCTTC
TRBD1	TRBV7-7	TRBJ1-4	-	CASSYDRGLGTGEKLFF	TGTGCCAGCAGCTATGACAGGGGATTGGGCACGGGTGAAAAACTGTTTTTT
-	TRBV11-3	TRBJ2-1	-	CASSLRGTEQFF	TGTGCCAGCAGCTTACGCGGGACGGAGCAGTTCTTC
-	TRBV19	TRBJ2-2	-	CASRGQNTGELFF	TGTGCCAGTAGGGGCCAGAACACCGGGGAGCTGTTTTTT
-	TRBV28	TRBJ1-5	-	CASSEHQGGQPQHF	TGTGCCAGCAGTGAGCATCAGGGCGGTCAGCCCCAGCATTTT
-	TRBV29-1	TRBJ1-1	-	CSVFGGTEAFF	TGCAGCGTTTTCGGTGGCACTGAAGCTTTCTTT
-	TRBV28	TRBJ1-4	-	CASSLYGRRGENEKLFF	TGTGCCAGCAGTTTATACGGAAGGCGCGGGGAGAATGAAAAACTGTTTTTT
-	TRBV2	TRBJ2-7	-	CASSEDRNLVEQYF	TGTGCCAGCAGTGAAGACCGGAATCTAGTGGAGCAGTACTTC
-	TRBV10-2	TRBJ1-1	-	CASLPGPGHTEAFF	TGCGCCAGTTTACCCGGTCCGGGACACACTGAAGCTTTCTTT
-	TRBV27	TRBJ2-1	-	CASSGTNYNEQFF	TGTGCCAGCTCCGGGACCAATTACAATGAGCAGTTCTTC
-	TRBV11-1	TRBJ2-3	-	CASSANQRDTQYF	TGTGCCAGCAGCGCGAACCAGAGAGATACGCAGTATTTT
-	TRBV2	TRBJ1-4	-	CASSELAANEKLFF	TGTGCCAGCAGTGAATTGGCAGCGAATGAAAAACTGTTTTTT
TRBD1	TRBV11-2	TRBJ1-4	-	CASRQTGGTNEKLFF	TGTGCCAGCAGGCAAACAGGGGGAACTAATGAAAAACTGTTTTTT
TRBD2	TRBV7-8	TRBJ2-5	once	CASSLGGLGQETQYF	TGTGCCAGCAGCTTAGGGGGACTAGGGCAAGAGACCCAGTACTTC
-	TRBV30	TRBJ1-2	-	CAWSVQISPGVGYTF	TGTGCCTGGAGTGTTCAAATAAGCCCAGGGGTAGGCTACACCTTC
-	TRBV5-4	TRBJ1-2	-	CASSLGGPTNYGYTF	TGTGCCAGCAGCTTGGGGGGCCCCACTAACTATGGCTACACCTTC
-	TRBV10-2	TRBJ2-6	-	CASIGVSGANVLTF	TGCGCCAGCATCGGTGTATCTGGGGCCAACGTCCTGACTTTC
-	TRBV28	TRBJ1-1	few	CASHIVGLEAFF	TGTGCCAGCCATATTGTAGGGCTTGAAGCTTTCTTT
-	TRBV9	TRBJ1-1	-	CASSPEGVQDTEAFF	TGTGCCAGCAGCCCAGAGGGGGTTCAGGATACTGAAGCTTTCTTT
-	TRBV18	TRBJ2-7	-	CASSPLRKTYEQYF	TGTGCCAGCTCACCACTCAGAAAGACCTACGAGCAGTACTTC
-	TRBV7-7	TRBJ1-2	-	CASPSGNGTF	TGTGCTAGCCCCTCCGGGAATGGCACCTTC
-	TRBV27	TRBJ1-5	-	CASRGLSTNQPQHF	TGTGCCAGCAGGGGTCTTAGTACGAATCAGCCCCAGCATTTT
TRBD2	TRBV19	TRBJ2-7	once	CASSIGLAGEYRYF	TGTGCCAGTAGTATTGGACTAGCGGGAGAGTACCGGTACTTC
-	TRBV5-1	TRBJ2-1	once	CASSLKGVDNEQFF	TGCGCCAGCAGCTTGAAGGGGGTGGACAATGAGCAGTTCTTC
-	TRBV9	TRBJ1-1	-	CASSATGGSTTEAFF	TGTGCCAGCAGCGCCACCGGGGGCAGCACGACTGAAGCTTTCTTT
-	TRBV29-1	TRBJ2-2	-	CSVALPEGSRDTGELFF	TGCAGCGTTGCACTCCCAGAGGGCTCCCGGGACACCGGGGAGCTGTTTTTT
-	TRBV10-2	TRBJ2-7	-	CANHGVREQYF	TGCGCCAACCACGGAGTACGCGAGCAGTACTTC
-	TRBV5-6	TRBJ2-1	-	CASQVDSSSYNEQFF	TGTGCCAGCCAGGTGGACAGTAGCTCCTACAATGAGCAGTTCTTC